This entry concerns a single TCR beta chain. The sample belongs to a study of blood T cells in healthy people across ages. CDR3 length equals 18 residues. V gave up 0 bases and J gave up 2 bases; unmatched junction bases: 10. Germline CDR1 reads LNHNV; CDR2 reads YYDKDF (reference sequence). Then a second PCR, running roughly 7 to 11 cycles, was carried out with a sample-barcoded 5' primer and a J-beta primer mix. TCRdb re-called the 5' RACE reads with MiXCR, one entry per CDR3 protein. Found here are roughly 930,000 distinct CDR3 sequences, about 48% of them singletons; the top ten hold around 15%. This TCR was recovered from a man aged 25 to 40 in good health. The sample taken for sequencing was blood. V usage is TRBV15 and J usage is TRBJ2-7, with 10 bases matching TRBD1. In DNA, the CDR3 is TGTGCCACCAGCAGAGAAGGACCGGGACAGGGGATTCCCTACGAGCAGTACTTC. Its protein product is CATSREGPGQGIPYEQYF.